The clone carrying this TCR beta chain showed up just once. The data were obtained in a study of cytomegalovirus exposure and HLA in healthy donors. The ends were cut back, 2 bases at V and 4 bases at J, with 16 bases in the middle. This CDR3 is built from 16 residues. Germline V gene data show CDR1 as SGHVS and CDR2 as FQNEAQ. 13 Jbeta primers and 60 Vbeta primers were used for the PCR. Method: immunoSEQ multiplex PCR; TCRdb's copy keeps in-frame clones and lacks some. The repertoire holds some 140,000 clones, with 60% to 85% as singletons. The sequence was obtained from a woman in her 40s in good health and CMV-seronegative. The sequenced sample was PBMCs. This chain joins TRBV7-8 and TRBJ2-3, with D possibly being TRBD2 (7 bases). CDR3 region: CASSLQSVGGPDTQYF. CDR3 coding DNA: TGTGCCAGCAGCTTACAATCCGTGGGGGGGCCAGATACGCAGTATTTT.